These 20 T cell receptor beta chains originate from one sample sequenced in a study of T cells in localized non-small cell lung cancer (dated by TCRdb to 2018 to 2020). The method was the immunoSEQ multiplex PCR assay. TCRdb limited this immuneACCESS table to in-frame rearrangements with V and J called. A share of clones is missing; checked studies link under half to unresolved V genes, and the rest is unexplained. The table for this sample lists approximately 83,000 clones; approximately 90% of them were counted only once. The leading ten clones occupy 4.1% of the sample. The sequencing here drew on PBMCs, taken before any cancer treatment. These receptors were obtained from a woman aged 35 to 70 with stage II squamous cell lung carcinoma.

The chain joins TRBV2 to TRBJ2-7; TRBD1 matches 8 bases. V gave up 6 bases and J gave up 2 bases; unmatched junction bases: 6. Germline V lookup: CDR1 SNHLY, CDR2 FYNNEI. The CDR3 totals 14 residues. The chain's CDR3 is CASSPGQVPYEQYF. The CDR3 DNA is TGTGCCAGCAGCCCGGGACAGGTACCCTACGAGCAGTACTTC.

V is TRBV5-1 and J is TRBJ1-2, with D uncertain. The V and J ends lost 0 bases and 2 bases respectively, with 35 bases between them. Germline loops: CDR1 SGHRS, CDR2 YFSETQ. This CDR3 has 23 residues. The CDR3 region has the DNA TGCGCCAGCAGCTTGGTTGGTGTCAAAATCCCGGTTCAGGAGGAGGCAACCAACTATGGCTACACCTTC. This gives the protein CASSLVGVKIPVQEEATNYGYTF.

This sequence joins TRBV5-1 and TRBJ1-2, with D maybe TRBD1 (5 bases). Germline V lookup: CDR1 SGHRS, CDR2 YFSETQ. The CDR3 runs to 15 residues. V lost 4 bases to trimming and J lost 4 bases, with 17 bases between them. CDR3 sequence (DNA): TGCGCCAGCAGCCCGTCTGGGGCTAATAGCTATGGCTACACCTTC. This encodes CASSPSGANSYGYTF.

The chain combines TRBV21-1 with TRBJ1-4. TRBV21-1 is designated a pseudogene. CDR3 length: 11 amino acids. As DNA, the CDR3 is TGTGCCAGCAGCAAACATGAAAAACTGTTTTTT. Encoded protein: CASSKHEKLFF.

This chain links TRBV11-3 with TRBJ2-7; perhaps D is TRBD1 or TRBD2 (5 bases each). Germline CDR1 is SGHNT and CDR2 is YENEEA. V lost 5 bases and J 3 bases, leaving 11 bases between the germline ends. The CDR3 has 13 residues. The DNA of the CDR3 is TGTGCCAGCAGCACAAGGGACGGCTACGAGCAGTACTTC. It translates to CASSTRDGYEQYF.

The chain employs TRBV2 and TRBJ2-1; D not resolved. V dropped 8 bases and J dropped 8 bases, with 16 bases sitting between them. Germline CDR1 reads SNHLY; CDR2 reads FYNNEI. The CDR3 is 13 amino acids. In DNA form, the CDR3 reads TGTGCCAGCCGGAAAGTGATTGGGTATGAGCAGTTCTTC. It specifies CASRKVIGYEQFF.

The chain carries TRBV6-5 and TRBJ1-2, with 8 positions matching TRBD1. The germline gives CDR1 MNHEY, CDR2 SVGAGI. The V segment lost 2 bases and the J segment 4 bases; nucleotides outside the gene matches: 6. There are 15 residues in the CDR3. CDR3 nucleotide sequence: TGTGCCAGCAGTTACAGCAGGGGGCAAAGCTATGGCTACACCTTC. This encodes CASSYSRGQSYGYTF.

The chain joins TRBV5-4 to TRBJ2-7; the D gene could be TRBD1 or TRBD2 (5 bases each). V lost 1 base to trimming and J lost 4 bases, with 15 bases between them. The germline V gene encodes CDR1 SGHNT and CDR2 YYREEE (reference sequence). The CDR3 is 15 residues long. CDR3: CASSLSGAPFYEQYF. The CDR3 DNA sequence: TGTGCCAGCAGCTTGTCCGGGGCGCCTTTTTACGAGCAGTACTTC. The complete variable domain, with remaining parts taken from reference TRBV5-4 and TRBJ2-7, reads ETGVTQSPTHLIKTRGQQVTLRCSSQSGHNTVSWYQQALGQGPQFIFQYYREEENGRGNFPPRFSGLQFPNYSSELNVNALELDDSALYLCASSLSGAPFYEQYFGPGTRLTVT.

J is TRBJ1-2 and V is TRBV27; D is unclear. CDR3 size: 13 residues. Per germline, CDR1 MNHEY and CDR2 SMNVEV (reference sequence). V gave up 5 bases and J gave up 8 bases, with 15 bases separating them. CDR3 in DNA: TGTGCCAGCAGTGAGGGAGGGTTTCGGGGCTACACCTTC. As protein: CASSEGGFRGYTF.

The genes are TRBV19 and TRBJ1-2; possible D gene TRBD1, 5 bases. Germline assignment: CDR1 LNHDA and CDR2 SQIVND (reference sequence). This CDR3 is built from 17 residues. V was pared by 4 bases and J by 3 bases, with 21 bases between. The CDR3, as DNA: TGTGCCAGTAGTACACCCGGCGGGGCCATCAGAGACTATGGCTACACCTTC. Protein: CASSTPGGAIRDYGYTF.

The chain couples TRBV6-5 to TRBJ2-1, with 9 bases lining up with TRBD2. The CDR3 has 15 amino acids. V lost 3 bases to trimming and J lost 5 bases; unmatched junction nucleotides: 5. Germline-derived CDR1 and CDR2 are MNHEY and SVGAGI. The CDR3 DNA reads TGTGCCAGCAGTTATGGGCTAGCGGGAAACAATGAGCAGTTCTTC. This encodes CASSYGLAGNNEQFF.

The chain carries TRBV5-4 and TRBJ2-2; 8 bases are a match to TRBD1. Trimming took 3 bases from V and 0 from J; bases not matched to a gene: 4. Germline V gene sequence: CDR1 SGHNT, CDR2 YYREEE (reference sequence). This CDR3 region has 16 residues. The CDR3 sequence: CASSWGTGSNTGELFF. The DNA for the CDR3 is TGTGCCAGCAGCTGGGGGACAGGCTCGAACACCGGGGAGCTGTTTTTT.

This chain's CDR3 is CASRSGGNTIYF. CDR3 nucleotide sequence: TGTGCCAGCAGAAGTGGTGGAAACACCATATATTTT. The chain carries TRBV6-1 and TRBJ1-3, with D unresolved. V lost 6 bases, J lost 3 bases, and 6 bases lay in between. This CDR3 has 12 amino acids. CDR1 MNHNS and CDR2 SASEGT come from the germline V gene.

The chain carries TRBV7-2 and TRBJ1-1, with D unclear. V was shortened by 1 base and J by 10 bases, with 4 bases between the two germline ends. The germline V gene has CDR1 SGHTA and CDR2 FQGNSA. The CDR3 is made up of 10 amino acids. Written as DNA, the CDR3 is TGTGCCAGCAGCTTAGGGGCAGCTTTCTTT. It translates to CASSLGAAFF.

The chain is built from TRBV6-1 and TRBJ1-2; TRBD1 is a possible D gene (5 bases). V dropped 3 bases and J dropped 8 bases, with 19 bases sitting between them. Germline lookup yields CDR1 MNHNS and CDR2 SASEGT. The CDR3 spans 15 residues. The chain's CDR3 is CASSEAAWGGRGYTF. CDR3 in DNA: TGTGCCAGCAGTGAGGCCGCTTGGGGGGGAAGGGGCTACACCTTC.

This clone has a single count. This chain joins TRBV5-6 and TRBJ2-7; 8 bases agree with TRBD2. Germline lookup yields CDR1 SGHDT and CDR2 YYEEEE. The CDR3 has 16 residues. The V gene end was trimmed by 4 bases and the J gene end by 4 bases; junction bases not matched to a gene: 13. In DNA, the CDR3 is TGTGCCAGCAGCCTTCGGACTAGCCGGGGGGTATACGAGCAGTACTTC. This translates into CASSLRTSRGVYEQYF.

The gene calls are TRBV5-1 and TRBJ1-1, with 9 bases identical to TRBD1. This CDR3 is built from 12 residues. Trimming cost V 4 bases and J 12 bases; bases outside gene matches: 7. Per the germline V gene, CDR1 is SGHRS and CDR2 is YFSETQ. CDR3 protein: CASSPGQGRTFF. The DNA of the CDR3 is TGCGCCAGCAGCCCCGGACAGGGGAGAACTTTCTTT. Using reference TRBV5-1 and TRBJ1-1 for the parts outside the CDR3, the full variable domain is KAGVTQTPRYLIKTRGQQVTLSCSPISGHRSVSWYQQTPGQGLQFLFEYFSETQRNKGNFPGRFSGRQFSNSRSEMNVSTLELGDSALYLCASSPGQGRTFFGQGTRLTVV.

This clone was detected only a few times. The chain's CDR3 is CASTTSFRDTIYF. DNA for the CDR3: TGTGCCAGCACCACCTCGTTCCGGGACACCATATATTTT. The chain carries TRBV28 and TRBJ1-3; D is ambiguous. CDR1 is MDHEN and CDR2 is SYDVKM in the germline V gene. This CDR3 contains 13 residues. Deletions cut 7 bases from V and 8 bases from J, with 15 bases between.

J is TRBJ2-2 and V is TRBV5-1, with 14 positions matching TRBD2. The V segment lost 3 bases and the J segment 0 bases; nucleotides outside the gene matches: 1. The CDR3 spans 17 residues. CDR1 SGHRS and CDR2 YFSETQ come from the germline V gene. The CDR3 nucleotides read TGCGCCAGCAGCTGGGGACTAGCGGGGGCGAACACCGGGGAGCTGTTTTTT. Its protein is CASSWGLAGANTGELFF.

The V call is TRBV10-3, the J call TRBJ2-7; 9 bases line up with TRBD2. The CDR3 covers 19 residues. CDR1 is ENHRY and CDR2 is SYGVKD in the germline V gene. The trim removed 8 bases at V and 0 bases at J, leaving 20 bases unmatched. The CDR3 DNA reads TGTGCCATCCGGCTGGGTTCGGCTAGCGGGGCCCCAAGCTCCTACGAGCAGTACTTC. Protein product: CAIRLGSASGAPSSYEQYF.